This T cell receptor (beta chain) was sequenced during a study of beta chain features in type 1 diabetes. Findings and limits, study-wide: cDNA-based reads could over-represent cells with high TCR expression. Moderate but significant shortening of TCRB CDR3s was recorded in all four CD4+ subsets from Type 1 diabetes patients. Patients and controls would share equally any PCR tilt toward shorter templates.

The authors took one heparinised blood draw, averaging about 110 mL, from each donor. Investigators reverse transcribed all isolated RNA, so they sequenced expressed TCRB transcripts. This table comes from immunoSEQ multiplex PCR, and its TCRdb copy is limited to in-frame clones, with some not included. The table includes approximately 240,000 clones, more than 15% detected once. The sample holds a few counts of this clone. The antigen is unknown. Material: naive CD4+ T cells from blood. The receptor was derived from a man aged 25-45 years with type 1 diabetes.

CDR3 bases: TGTGCCTGGAGTGCAGGGACGGCCGGTGAAAAACTGTTTTTT. Translating it yields CAWSAGTAGEKLFF. The J gene is TRBJ1-4, the V gene TRBV30; D is perhaps TRBD1 (5 bases). CDR1 is GTSNPN and CDR2 is SVGIG in the germline V gene (reference sequence). V lost 1 base to trimming and J lost 7 bases, with 13 bases between them. This CDR3 is 14 amino acids long.